One sample yielded the 10 T cell receptor beta chains listed below, sequenced in a study of shared T cell receptors in the human thymus. Method: immunoSEQ multiplex PCR; TCRdb's copy keeps in-frame clones and lacks some. The data contain about 380,000 clones, 95% of them singletons. Sequences were obtained from thymocytes. Receptors originate from a human donor.

The chain combines TRBV15 with TRBJ2-3, with 10 bases lining up with TRBD1. The V and J ends lost 5 bases and 4 bases, in that order; junction bases with no gene match: 9. Germline CDR1 LNHNV, CDR2 YYDKDF (reference sequence). This CDR3 spans 16 amino acids. CDR3 nucleotides: TGTGCCACCAGCTCACATCGGGACAGGGGTCCAGATACGCAGTATTTT. This encodes CATSSHRDRGPDTQYF. The whole variable domain, remainder taken from reference TRBV15 and TRBJ2-3, is DAMVIQNPRYQVTQFGKPVTLSCSQTLNHNVMYWYQQKSSQAPKLLFHYYDKDFNNEADTPDNFQSRRPNTSFCFLDIRSPGLGDTAMYLCATSSHRDRGPDTQYFGPGTRLTVL.

The V call is TRBV4-3, the J call TRBJ2-1, with D perhaps matching TRBD1 (6 bases). The CDR3 is made up of 18 amino acids. With 0 bases removed from V and 4 bases from J, the gap between germline ends came to 19 bases. In germline, CDR1 is LGHNA, CDR2 YSLEER. This CDR3 reads CASSQDRAGALPYNEQFF. The CDR3 DNA reads TGCGCCAGCAGCCAAGATCGGGCAGGGGCCCTACCGTACAATGAGCAGTTCTTC.

The gene calls are TRBV23-1 and TRBJ1-5; TRBD1 might be the D (6 bases). TRBV23-1 is an open reading frame, and its role is uncertain. The CDR3 covers 16 residues. With 0 bases removed from V and 0 bases from J, the gap between germline ends came to 9 bases. CDR3 bases: TGCGCCAGCAGTCAATCAGGGGGGAATAGCAATCAGCCCCAGCATTTT. The encoded protein is CASSQSGGNSNQPQHF.

The genes are TRBV10-1 and TRBJ2-7, with a weak D call TRBD2 (5 bases). There are 14 residues in the CDR3. Germline assignment: CDR1 WNHNN and CDR2 SYGVQD (reference sequence). The V end lost 0 bases, the J end lost 5 bases, and 11 bases lay between the germline ends. For the CDR3, the DNA is TGCGCCAGCAGTGAGTCCGGGGTAACGCACGAGCAGTACTTC. It specifies CASSESGVTHEQYF.

The chain combines TRBV7-6 with TRBJ2-6; 9 bases agree with TRBD2. Germline V CDR1 and CDR2: SGHVS, FNYEAQ. The CDR3 is made up of 18 amino acids. The trim removed 5 bases at V and 1 base at J, leaving 9 bases unmatched. The CDR3 DNA follows: TGTGCCAGCAGCCTTAGCGGGAGCTTCGGGTCTGGGGCCAACGTCCTGACTTTC. Protein sequence: CASSLSGSFGSGANVLTF.

The gene calls are TRBV28 and TRBJ2-7; 12 bases are a match to TRBD2. The CDR3 spans 21 residues. V lost 10 bases and J lost 5; bases outside the gene matches: 30. Germline V CDR1 and CDR2: MDHEN, SYDVKM. The CDR3 nucleotides are TGTGCCACCTATTTAGACAGCCTAGGTATTTCTAGCGGGAGGGGGGCAAACGAGCAGTACTTC. Amino acids: CATYLDSLGISSGRGANEQYF.

The chain couples TRBV13 to TRBJ2-7, with 9 positions matching TRBD1. Germline V lookup: CDR1 PRHDT, CDR2 FYEKMQ (reference sequence). The CDR3 loop spans 13 amino acids. The J segment lost 5 bases and the V segment lost 6 bases, leaving 5 bases of the junction unmatched. The CDR3 sequence is CASRQGARNEQYF. CDR3 nucleotide sequence: TGTGCCAGCAGACAGGGGGCGAGGAACGAGCAGTACTTC.

The chain is built from TRBV4-3 and TRBJ2-1; D is ambiguous. The CDR3 totals 13 residues. The germline V gene encodes CDR1 LGHNA and CDR2 YSLEER. Trimming removed 1 base at V and 3 bases at J, with 4 bases between. The CDR3 sequence is CASSQAVYNEQFF. For the CDR3, the DNA is TGCGCCAGCAGCCAAGCTGTCTACAATGAGCAGTTCTTC.

V usage is TRBV9 and J usage is TRBJ2-1, with D unclear. Trimming cost V 0 bases and J 5 bases, with 6 bases left between them. The CDR3 runs 13 residues. Germline V CDR1 and CDR2: SGDLS, YYNGEE. Here the CDR3 reads CASSVDAHNEQFF. CDR3 in DNA: TGTGCCAGCAGCGTAGATGCACACAATGAGCAGTTCTTC.

The genes are TRBV27 and TRBJ2-7; no clear D gene. The CDR3 runs to 13 residues. V was shortened by 6 bases and J by 4 bases, with 13 bases between the two germline ends. The V gene's germline CDR1 is MNHEY and CDR2 SMNVEV (reference sequence). DNA for the CDR3: TGTGCCAGCAGCGTAGGATCTGGGTACGAGCAGTACTTC. Protein product: CASSVGSGYEQYF.